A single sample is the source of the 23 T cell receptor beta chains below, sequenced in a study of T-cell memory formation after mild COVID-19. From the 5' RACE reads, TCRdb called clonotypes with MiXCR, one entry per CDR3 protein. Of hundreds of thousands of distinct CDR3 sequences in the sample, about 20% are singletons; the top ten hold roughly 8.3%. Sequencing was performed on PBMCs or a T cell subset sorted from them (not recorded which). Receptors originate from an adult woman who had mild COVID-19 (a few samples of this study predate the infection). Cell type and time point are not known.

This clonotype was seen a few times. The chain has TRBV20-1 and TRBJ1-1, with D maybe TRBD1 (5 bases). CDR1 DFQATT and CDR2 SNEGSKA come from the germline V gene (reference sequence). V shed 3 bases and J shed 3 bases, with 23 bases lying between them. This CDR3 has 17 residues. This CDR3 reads CSASLHGAFVGDTEAFF. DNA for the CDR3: TGCAGTGCTAGTCTCCACGGGGCGTTTGTCGGGGACACTGAAGCTTTCTTT.

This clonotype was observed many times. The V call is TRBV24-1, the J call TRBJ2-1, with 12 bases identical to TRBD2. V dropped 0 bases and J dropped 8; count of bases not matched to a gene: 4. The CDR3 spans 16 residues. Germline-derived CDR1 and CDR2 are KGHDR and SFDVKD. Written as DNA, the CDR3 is TGTGCCACCAGTGATTTGACGACTAGCGGGAGCTATGAGCAGTTCTTC. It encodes CATSDLTTSGSYEQFF.

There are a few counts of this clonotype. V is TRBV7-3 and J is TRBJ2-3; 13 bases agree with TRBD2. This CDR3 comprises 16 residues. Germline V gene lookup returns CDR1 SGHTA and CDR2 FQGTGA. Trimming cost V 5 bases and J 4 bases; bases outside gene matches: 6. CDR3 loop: CASSQTSGRTADTQYF. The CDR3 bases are TGTGCCAGCAGCCAGACTAGCGGGAGGACCGCAGATACGCAGTATTTT.

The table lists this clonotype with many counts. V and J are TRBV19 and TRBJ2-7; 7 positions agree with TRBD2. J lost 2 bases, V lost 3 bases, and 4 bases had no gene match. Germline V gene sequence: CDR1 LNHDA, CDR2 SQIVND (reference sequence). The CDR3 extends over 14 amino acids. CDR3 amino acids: CASSIQAGPYEQYF. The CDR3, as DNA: TGTGCCAGTAGTATCCAAGCGGGGCCCTACGAGCAGTACTTC.

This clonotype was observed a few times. The CDR3 coding sequence is TGCAGTGCTAGAGATCCAGATAACTCCTACGAGCAGTACTTC. The encoded protein is CSARDPDNSYEQYF. J is TRBJ2-7 and V is TRBV20-1; no clear D gene. Deletions cut 0 bases from V and 0 bases from J, with 9 bases between. Looked up from germline, CDR1 is DFQATT and CDR2 is SNEGSKA (reference sequence). CDR3 length: 14 residues.

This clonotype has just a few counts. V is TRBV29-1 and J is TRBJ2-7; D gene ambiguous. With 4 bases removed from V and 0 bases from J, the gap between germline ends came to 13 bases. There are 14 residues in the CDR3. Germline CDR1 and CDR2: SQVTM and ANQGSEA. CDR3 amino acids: CSVVGKSGSYEQYF. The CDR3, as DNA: TGCAGCGTTGTGGGGAAGAGTGGCTCCTACGAGCAGTACTTC.

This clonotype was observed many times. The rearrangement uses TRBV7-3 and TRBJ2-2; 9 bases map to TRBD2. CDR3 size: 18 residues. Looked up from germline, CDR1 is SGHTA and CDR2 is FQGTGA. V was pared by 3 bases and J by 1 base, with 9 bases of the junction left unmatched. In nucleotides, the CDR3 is TGTGCCAGCAGCTTGGAGCCTCTAGCGGGATGGAACACCGGGGAGCTGTTTTTT. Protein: CASSLEPLAGWNTGELFF.

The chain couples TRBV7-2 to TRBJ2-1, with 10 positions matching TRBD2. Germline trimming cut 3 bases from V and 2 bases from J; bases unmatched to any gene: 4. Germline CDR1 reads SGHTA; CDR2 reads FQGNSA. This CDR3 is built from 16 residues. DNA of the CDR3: TGTGCCAGCAGCTTCGGGAGCGGGGGGGCCTACAATGAGCAGTTCTTC. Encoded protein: CASSFGSGGAYNEQFF.

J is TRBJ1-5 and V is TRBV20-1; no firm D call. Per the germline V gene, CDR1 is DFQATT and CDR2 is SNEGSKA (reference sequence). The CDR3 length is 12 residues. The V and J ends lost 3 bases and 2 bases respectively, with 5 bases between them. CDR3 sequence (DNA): TGCAGTGCTAGCTTCGGCAATCAGCCCCAGCATTTT. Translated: CSASFGNQPQHF.

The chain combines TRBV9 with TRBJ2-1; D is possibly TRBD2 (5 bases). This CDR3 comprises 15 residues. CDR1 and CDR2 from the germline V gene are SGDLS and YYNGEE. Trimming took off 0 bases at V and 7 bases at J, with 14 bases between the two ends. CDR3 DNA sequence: TGTGCCAGCAGCGTAGGGTGGGAGAGGTCGAATGAGCAGTTCTTC. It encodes CASSVGWERSNEQFF. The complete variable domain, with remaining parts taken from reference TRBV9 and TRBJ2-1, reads DSGVTQTPKHLITATGQRVTLRCSPRSGDLSVYWYQQSLDQGLQFLIQYYNGEERAKGNILERFSAQQFPDLHSELNLSSLELGDSALYFCASSVGWERSNEQFFGPGTRLTVL.

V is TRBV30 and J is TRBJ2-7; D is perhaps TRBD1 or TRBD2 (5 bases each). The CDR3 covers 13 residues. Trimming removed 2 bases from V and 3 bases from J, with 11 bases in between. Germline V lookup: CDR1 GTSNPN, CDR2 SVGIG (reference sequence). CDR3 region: CAWSPGTIYEQYF. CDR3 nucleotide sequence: TGTGCCTGGAGTCCCGGGACGATCTACGAGCAGTACTTC.

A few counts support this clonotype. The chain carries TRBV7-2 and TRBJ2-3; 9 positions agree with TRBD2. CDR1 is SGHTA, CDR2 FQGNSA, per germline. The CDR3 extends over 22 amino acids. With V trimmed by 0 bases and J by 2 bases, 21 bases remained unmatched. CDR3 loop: CASSLASTGLGLSGSTTDTQYF. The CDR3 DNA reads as TGTGCCAGCAGCTTAGCCTCGACAGGGTTAGGACTTAGCGGGAGTACCACAGATACGCAGTATTTT.

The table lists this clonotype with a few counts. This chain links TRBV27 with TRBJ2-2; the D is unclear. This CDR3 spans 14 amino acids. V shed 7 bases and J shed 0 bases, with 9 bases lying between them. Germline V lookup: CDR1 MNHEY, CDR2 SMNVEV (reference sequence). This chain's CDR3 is CASKWGTNTGELFF. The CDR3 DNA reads TGTGCCAGCAAATGGGGAACGAACACCGGGGAGCTGTTTTTT.

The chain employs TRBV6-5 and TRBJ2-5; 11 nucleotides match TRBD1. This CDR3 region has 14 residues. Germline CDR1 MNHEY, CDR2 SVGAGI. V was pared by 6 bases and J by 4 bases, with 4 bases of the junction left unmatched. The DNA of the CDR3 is TGTGCCAGCAGCCAGGGGACAGGGGGAGAGACCCAGTACTTC. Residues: CASSQGTGGETQYF.

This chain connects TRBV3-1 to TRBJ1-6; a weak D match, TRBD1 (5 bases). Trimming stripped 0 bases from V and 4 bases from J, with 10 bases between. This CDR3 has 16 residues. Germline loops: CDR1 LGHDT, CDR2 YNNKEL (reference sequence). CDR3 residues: CASSQERDRYNSPLHF. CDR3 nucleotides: TGTGCCAGCAGCCAAGAGAGGGACCGTTATAATTCACCCCTCCACTTT.

The CDR3 coding sequence is TGTGCCTGGGGACGCGGCAGGGCTTACAATGAGCAGTTCTTC. It specifies CAWGRGRAYNEQFF. V gene TRBV30 combines with J gene TRBJ2-1, with D possibly matching TRBD1 (5 bases). Germline V CDR1 and CDR2: GTSNPN, SVGIG (reference sequence). V lost 5 bases to trimming and J lost 4 bases, with 15 bases between them. This CDR3 has 14 residues.

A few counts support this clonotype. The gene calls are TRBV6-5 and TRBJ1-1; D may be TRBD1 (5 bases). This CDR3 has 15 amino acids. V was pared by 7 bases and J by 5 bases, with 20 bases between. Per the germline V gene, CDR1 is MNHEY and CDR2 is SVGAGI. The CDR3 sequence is CASTLSPGGRTEAFF. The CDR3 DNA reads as TGTGCCAGCACCCTCAGTCCGGGGGGACGGACTGAAGCTTTCTTT.

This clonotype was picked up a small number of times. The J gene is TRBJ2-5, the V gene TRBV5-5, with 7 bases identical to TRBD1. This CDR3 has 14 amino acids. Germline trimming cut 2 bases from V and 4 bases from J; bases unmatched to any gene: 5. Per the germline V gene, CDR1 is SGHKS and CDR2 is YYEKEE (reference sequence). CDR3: CASSFRQGPETQYF. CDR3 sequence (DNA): TGTGCCAGCAGCTTTAGACAGGGACCAGAGACCCAGTACTTC.

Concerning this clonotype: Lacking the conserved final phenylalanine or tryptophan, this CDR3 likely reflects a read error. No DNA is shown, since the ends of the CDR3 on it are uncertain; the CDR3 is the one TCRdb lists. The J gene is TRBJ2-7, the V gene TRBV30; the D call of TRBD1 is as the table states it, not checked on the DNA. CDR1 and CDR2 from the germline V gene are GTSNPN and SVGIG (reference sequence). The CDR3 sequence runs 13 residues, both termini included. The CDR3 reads CAWNWRGDRPRYL.

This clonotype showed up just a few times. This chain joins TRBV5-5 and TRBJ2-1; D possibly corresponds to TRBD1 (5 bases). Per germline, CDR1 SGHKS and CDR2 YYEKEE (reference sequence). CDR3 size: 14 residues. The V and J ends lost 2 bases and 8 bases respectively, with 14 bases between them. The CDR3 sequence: CASSFILSRDEQFF. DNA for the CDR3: TGTGCCAGCAGCTTTATCCTTTCCAGGGATGAGCAGTTCTTC.

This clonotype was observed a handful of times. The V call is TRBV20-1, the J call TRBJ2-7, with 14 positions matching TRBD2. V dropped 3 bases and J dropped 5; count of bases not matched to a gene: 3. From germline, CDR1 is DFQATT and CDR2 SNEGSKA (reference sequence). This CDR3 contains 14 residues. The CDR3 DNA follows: TGCAGTGCTAGGCGGGGACTAGCGGGAGACGAGCAGTACTTC. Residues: CSARRGLAGDEQYF.

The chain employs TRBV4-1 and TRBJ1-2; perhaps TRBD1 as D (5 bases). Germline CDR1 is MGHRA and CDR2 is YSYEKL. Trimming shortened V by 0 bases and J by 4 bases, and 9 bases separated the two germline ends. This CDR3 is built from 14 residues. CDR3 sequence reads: CASSQDQGPYGYTF. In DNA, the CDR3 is TGCGCCAGCAGCCAAGATCAGGGACCCTATGGCTACACCTTC.

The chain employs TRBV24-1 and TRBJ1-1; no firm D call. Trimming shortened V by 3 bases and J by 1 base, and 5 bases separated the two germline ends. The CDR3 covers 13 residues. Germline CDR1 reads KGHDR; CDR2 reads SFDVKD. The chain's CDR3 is CATSDIANTEAFF. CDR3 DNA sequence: TGTGCCACCAGTGATATAGCGAACACTGAAGCTTTCTTT.